These 27 T cell receptor beta chains share one sample of origin, sequenced in a study of T cell changes during pregnancy in multiple sclerosis. Using immunoSEQ multiplex PCR, the repertoire was profiled, and TCRdb retains in-frame clones only, with some absent. Of over 10,000 clones in the sample, approximately 89% were seen once. The sample in question was CD8+ T cells from peripheral blood mononuclear cells, obtained in the second trimester of pregnancy. The receptors shown here come from a female donor in good health, enrolled as a control in a pregnancy study.

The CDR3 DNA reads TGTGCCAGCACTCCCTACCCGGGACTAGCCTACGAGCAGTACTTC. Amino acids: CASTPYPGLAYEQYF. This chain links TRBV27 with TRBJ2-7; 8 bases are shared with TRBD2. Germline CDR1 and CDR2: MNHEY and SMNVEV (reference sequence). V trimming: 7 bases; J trimming: 2 bases; junction bases outside the gene matches: 10. The CDR3 is made up of 15 amino acids.

The rearrangement joins TRBV4-3 to TRBJ1-5; 12 bases are shared with TRBD1. Trimming took 0 bases from V and 5 from J; bases not matched to a gene: 8. The CDR3 is made up of 18 amino acids. Germline V gene lookup returns CDR1 LGHNA and CDR2 YSLEER. The CDR3 DNA sequence: TGCGCCAGCAGCCAAGAATTTGGGACAGGGGGCACCGATCAGCCCCAGCATTTT. Its translation is CASSQEFGTGGTDQPQHF.

V usage is TRBV27 and J usage is TRBJ1-2; no clear D gene. The germline V and J ends were trimmed by 3 bases and 5 bases, with 16 bases remaining between them. CDR3 length equals 15 residues. The germline V gene encodes CDR1 MNHEY and CDR2 SMNVEV (reference sequence). The CDR3 reads CASSFLPAGSYGYTF. As DNA, the CDR3 is TGTGCCAGCAGTTTTCTCCCGGCAGGTTCTTATGGCTACACCTTC.

V gene TRBV28 combines with J gene TRBJ2-7; maybe TRBD1 (8 bases). The V and J ends lost 7 bases and 7 bases respectively, with 38 bases between them. Per the germline V gene, CDR1 is MDHEN and CDR2 is SYDVKM. The CDR3 extends over 20 amino acids. DNA for the CDR3: TGTGCCAGCATCCCCAGTTTATTCGCCGGGGGGAGAGGACAGGGTTGGGAGCAGTACTTC. Its protein product is CASIPSLFAGGRGQGWEQYF.

V and J are TRBV19 and TRBJ2-1; D perhaps matches TRBD2 (6 bases). The germline V gene encodes CDR1 LNHDA and CDR2 SQIVND (reference sequence). CDR3 length: 15 amino acids. V was shortened by 6 bases and J by 3 bases, with 15 bases between the two germline ends. The CDR3 DNA sequence: TGTGCCAGTAGCGAAGCCGGGACTGACTACAATGAGCAGTTCTTC. Protein product: CASSEAGTDYNEQFF.

The V call is TRBV4-1, the J call TRBJ2-7; D unclear. V lost 5 bases, J lost 0 bases, and 5 bases lay in between. This CDR3 contains 12 residues. Per the germline V gene, CDR1 is MGHRA and CDR2 is YSYEKL. The CDR3 spells CASSGRSYEQYF. The CDR3 nucleotides read TGCGCCAGCAGCGGCCGCTCCTACGAGCAGTACTTC.

In its sample, this clone was seen a few times. V gene TRBV12-2 combines with J gene TRBJ2-3; the D call in the table, TRBD2, was not verified against the DNA. TRBV12-2 is termed a pseudogene. The CDR3 runs 15 residues. The CDR3 nucleotides read TGTGCAAGTCGCTTAGTTGGCGGGGGGGTGGATACGCAGTATTTT. Amino acids: CASRLVGGGVDTQYF.

The rearrangement uses TRBV6-4 and TRBJ1-6; unclear D gene. Looked up from germline, CDR1 is MRHNA and CDR2 is SNTAGT. This CDR3 region has 14 residues. V lost 3 bases and J lost 7, with 10 bases in between. The CDR3 here is CASSELGRNSPLHF. DNA for the CDR3: TGTGCCAGCAGTGAGCTGGGGAGGAATTCACCCCTCCACTTT.

The chain couples TRBV6-5 to TRBJ2-1; 10 positions agree with TRBD1. Germline V gene lookup returns CDR1 MNHEY and CDR2 SVGAGI. The CDR3 contains 15 residues. V trimming: 3 bases; J trimming: 5 bases; junction bases outside the gene matches: 4. CDR3 sequence (DNA): TGTGCCAGCAGTTATGTGACAGGGGGCAACAATGAGCAGTTCTTC. It is translated as CASSYVTGGNNEQFF.

The genes are TRBV19 and TRBJ1-2, with D possibly TRBD1 on 6 matching bases. V lost 10 bases and J 7 bases, leaving 19 bases between the germline ends. Germline assignment: CDR1 LNHDA and CDR2 SQIVND (reference sequence). CDR3 size: 13 residues. The CDR3 loop is CATLHRAQAGYTF. CDR3 sequence (DNA): TGTGCCACCCTACACAGGGCCCAGGCTGGCTACACCTTC.

The chain is built from TRBV4-1 and TRBJ2-3; D is perhaps TRBD2 (7 bases). The ends were cut back, 1 base at V and 8 bases at J, with 16 bases in the middle. The CDR3 totals 15 residues. Germline V lookup: CDR1 MGHRA, CDR2 YSYEKL. CDR3 sequence (DNA): TGCGCCAGCAGCCAAGCATCCGGGGGGCCAAGTACGCAGTATTTT. The encoded protein is CASSQASGGPSTQYF.

The chain has TRBV7-3 and TRBJ2-1, with 7 bases that match TRBD2. V was pared by 4 bases and J by 7 bases, with 7 bases of the junction left unmatched. CDR3 length: 14 residues. The germline V gene encodes CDR1 SGHTA and CDR2 FQGTGA. As DNA, the CDR3 is TGTGCCAGCAGCTCTAACGGGGGAGGGAATGAGCAGTTCTTC. Its translation: CASSSNGGGNEQFF.

Relative to its sample, this clone is large. J is TRBJ2-2 and V is TRBV6-1; D not resolved. The ends were cut back, 4 bases at V and 3 bases at J, with 9 bases in the middle. CDR1 MNHNS and CDR2 SASEGT come from the germline V gene. The CDR3 is 14 residues long. The CDR3 loop is CASSGATDTGELFF. In DNA, the CDR3 is TGTGCCAGCAGTGGTGCAACGGACACCGGGGAGCTGTTTTTT.

This clone has more than one count but fewer than ten. V gene TRBV6-1 combines with J gene TRBJ2-1, with D maybe TRBD1 (6 bases). CDR3 size: 14 residues. The V end was cut by 1 base, the J end by 3 bases, with 7 bases between. Germline assignment: CDR1 MNHNS and CDR2 SASEGT. The CDR3 DNA sequence: TGTGCCAGCAGTGAAGGACAGGACTACAATGAGCAGTTCTTC. Translated, it gives CASSEGQDYNEQFF.

Note on this clone: Different DNA sequences within this sample yield the same CDR3. The V gene is TRBV6-5, the J gene TRBJ2-7; 9 bases match TRBD1. Germline-derived CDR1 and CDR2 are MNHEY and SVGAGI. The CDR3 is 14 residues long. The junction had 5 bases not matched to a gene; V was cut back by 5 bases and J by 3 bases. CDR3 DNA: TGTGCCAGCAGTCCCGGGACAGGGAACTACGAGCAGTACTTC. As protein: CASSPGTGNYEQYF.

The V and J genes are TRBV5-4 and TRBJ2-6; D is unresolved. V lost 0 bases and J 3 bases, leaving 7 bases between the germline ends. The CDR3 consists of 15 residues. The germline V gene has CDR1 SGHNT and CDR2 YYREEE (reference sequence). DNA for the CDR3: TGTGCCAGCAGCTTGGTCTCCCTTGGGGCCAACGTCCTGACTTTC. Translation gives CASSLVSLGANVLTF.

The chain is built from TRBV19 and TRBJ2-2, with 8 bases that match TRBD2. The J segment lost 1 base and the V segment lost 6 bases, leaving 10 bases of the junction unmatched. The CDR3 sequence is 17 residues long. The V gene's germline CDR1 is LNHDA and CDR2 SQIVND (reference sequence). CDR3 bases: TGTGCCAGTAGCAGCTTTTTGGCGGGGGGGAACACCGGGGAGCTGTTTTTT. It codes for CASSSFLAGGNTGELFF.

The chain carries TRBV5-1 and TRBJ2-3; TRBD2 agrees at 8 bases. With 0 bases clipped from V and 5 bases from J, the junction kept 5 bases outside the gene matches. The CDR3 loop spans 15 amino acids. Germline CDR1 reads SGHRS; CDR2 reads YFSETQ. The CDR3: CASSLGGLEGDTQYF. The CDR3 DNA reads as TGCGCCAGCAGCTTGGGGGGACTAGAAGGAGATACGCAGTATTTT.

This sequence joins TRBV30 and TRBJ2-7, with 7 positions matching TRBD1. This CDR3 contains 12 residues. The V gene's germline CDR1 is GTSNPN and CDR2 SVGIG (reference sequence). The trim removed 3 bases at V and 5 bases at J, leaving 4 bases unmatched. The CDR3 protein is CAWRSDRDEQYF. The CDR3 DNA reads TGTGCCTGGAGGTCAGACAGGGACGAGCAGTACTTC.

The chain combines TRBV5-1 with TRBJ2-6; 7 bases map to TRBD2. The CDR3 has 16 amino acids. CDR1 and CDR2 from the germline V gene are SGHRS and YFSETQ. With V trimmed by 9 bases and J by 0 bases, 9 bases remained unmatched. CDR3: CANRGVESSGANVLTF. In DNA, the CDR3 is TGCGCCAATCGGGGGGTCGAAAGCTCTGGGGCCAACGTCCTGACTTTC.

The chain links TRBV7-3 to TRBJ2-3, with D maybe TRBD2 (6 bases). Germline loops: CDR1 SGHTA, CDR2 FQGTGA. The CDR3 runs to 15 residues. V shed 2 bases and J shed 5 bases, with 14 bases lying between them. In nucleotides, the CDR3 is TGTGCCAGCAGCTTATGGGCTAGCGCCAGAGATACGCAGTATTTT. Translating it yields CASSLWASARDTQYF. Full variable domain (remainder filled in from reference TRBV7-3 and TRBJ2-3): GAGVSQTPSNKVTEKGKYVELRCDPISGHTALYWYRQSLGQGPEFLIYFQGTGAADDSGLPNDRFFAVRPEGSVSTLKIQRTERGDSAVYLCASSLWASARDTQYFGPGTRLTVL.

J is TRBJ1-5 and V is TRBV19; TRBD1 agrees at 9 bases. Germline V gives CDR1 LNHDA, CDR2 SQIVND (reference sequence). The CDR3 is 14 amino acids. V lost 10 bases and J lost 3; bases outside the gene matches: 7. Written as DNA, the CDR3 is TGTGCCACTGCCGGGACAGGGCCCAATCAGCCCCAGCATTTT. Its protein is CATAGTGPNQPQHF.

Here the CDR3 reads CAWVTGVGNSPLHF. CDR3 coding DNA: TGTGCCTGGGTGACCGGGGTAGGGAATTCACCCCTCCACTTT. The rearrangement links TRBV30 to TRBJ1-6; D is unclear. There are 14 residues in the CDR3. Germline V gene sequence: CDR1 GTSNPN, CDR2 SVGIG (reference sequence). V was pared by 5 bases and J by 7 bases, with 15 bases between.

The chain is built from TRBV4-1 and TRBJ2-7, with TRBD2 identical over 12 bases. Trimming removed 3 bases from V and 3 bases from J; junction bases left unmatched: 3. The CDR3 contains 15 residues. Looked up from germline, CDR1 is MGHRA and CDR2 is YSYEKL. The CDR3 loop reads CASSQRTSGNYEQYF. The CDR3 bases are TGCGCCAGCAGCCAGAGGACTAGCGGGAACTACGAGCAGTACTTC.

The rearrangement uses TRBV29-1 and TRBJ2-1; 7 nucleotides agree with TRBD2. The CDR3 totals 15 residues. The germline V gene encodes CDR1 SQVTM and CDR2 ANQGSEA. V was clipped by 4 bases and J by 7 bases; unmatched bases: 13. CDR3 region: CSVVGAGVVENEQFF. CDR3 coding DNA: TGCAGCGTTGTAGGGGCGGGAGTGGTTGAGAATGAGCAGTTCTTC.

The chain links TRBV6-7 to TRBJ2-3, with no clear D. TRBV6-7 belongs to the ORF category, with a function that is uncertain. Deletions cut 0 bases from V and 2 bases from J, with 9 bases between. The CDR3 has 15 amino acids. CDR3 DNA: TGTGCCAGCAGTTACTCCGCTAGTGACACAGATACGCAGTATTTT. It yields the protein CASSYSASDTDTQYF.

V and J are TRBV4-1 and TRBJ2-1, with D tentatively TRBD1 (5 bases). The V and J ends lost 2 bases and 4 bases respectively, with 15 bases between them. The CDR3 covers 16 residues. Per germline, CDR1 MGHRA and CDR2 YSYEKL. In nucleotides, the CDR3 is TGCGCCAGCAGCCAACAGACAGACCGTTCTTACAATGAGCAGTTCTTC. Translating gives CASSQQTDRSYNEQFF.